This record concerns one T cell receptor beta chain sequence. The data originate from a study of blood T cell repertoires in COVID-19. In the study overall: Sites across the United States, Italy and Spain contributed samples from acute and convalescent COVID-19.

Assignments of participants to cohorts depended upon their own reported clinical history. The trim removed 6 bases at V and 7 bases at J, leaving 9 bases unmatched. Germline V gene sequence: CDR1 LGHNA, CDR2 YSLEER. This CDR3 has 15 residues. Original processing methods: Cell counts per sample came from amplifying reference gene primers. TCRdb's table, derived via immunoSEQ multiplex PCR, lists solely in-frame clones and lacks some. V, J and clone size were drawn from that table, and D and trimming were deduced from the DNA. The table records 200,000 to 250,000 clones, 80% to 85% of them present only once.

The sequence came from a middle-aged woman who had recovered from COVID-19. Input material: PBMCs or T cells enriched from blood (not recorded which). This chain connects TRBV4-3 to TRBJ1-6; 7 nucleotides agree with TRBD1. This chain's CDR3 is CASSLITGDNSPLHF. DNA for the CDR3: TGCGCCAGCAGTCTGATAACAGGGGACAATTCACCCCTCCACTTT.